This T cell receptor beta chain was sequenced for a study of siplizumab effects on memory and regulatory T cells. CDR1 is SGHVS and CDR2 is FQNEAQ in the germline V gene. The CDR3 contains 12 residues. The V end lost 4 bases, the J end lost 0 bases, and 2 bases lay between the germline ends. Study-wide findings and caveats: Major contributors to the alloresponse seemed to be naive T cells, which also appeared more diverse than memory cells. Researchers could not give a naive or memory phenotype to roughly 80-97% of proliferating CD4+ or CD8+ clones.

Libraries were prepared by immunoSEQ multiplex PCR; TCRdb keeps only in-frame clonotypes and omits some of them. Of approximately 100,000 clones in the sample, around 90% were seen once. Worth noting for this clone: As yet, its antigen is unknown.

The source is a human donor in good health. This rearrangement joins TRBV7-8 to TRBJ2-3; no clear D gene. The sample consisted of non-Treg CD4+ T cells sorted from blood. CDR3 residues: CASSSSTDTQYF. CDR3 bases: TGTGCCAGCAGCTCTAGCACAGATACGCAGTATTTT. Drawing the rest from reference TRBV7-8 and TRBJ2-3, the complete variable domain is GAGVSQSPRYKVAKRGQDVALRCDPISGHVSLFWYQQALGQGPEFLTYFQNEAQLDKSGLPSDRFFAERPEGSVSTLKIQRTQQEDSAVYLCASSSSTDTQYFGPGTRLTVL.